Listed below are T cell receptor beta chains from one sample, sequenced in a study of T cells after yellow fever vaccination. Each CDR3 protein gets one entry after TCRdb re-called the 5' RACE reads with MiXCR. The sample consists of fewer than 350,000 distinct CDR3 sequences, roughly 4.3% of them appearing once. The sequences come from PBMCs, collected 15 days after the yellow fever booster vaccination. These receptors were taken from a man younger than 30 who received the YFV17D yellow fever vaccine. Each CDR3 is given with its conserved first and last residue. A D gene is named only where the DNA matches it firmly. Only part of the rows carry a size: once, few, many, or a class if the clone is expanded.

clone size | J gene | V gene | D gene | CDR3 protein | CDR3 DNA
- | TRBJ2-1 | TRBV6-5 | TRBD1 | CASSYSPSLTGGLNNEQFF | TGTGCCAGCAGTTACTCCCCTAGTCTGACAGGGGGCCTGAACAATGAGCAGTTCTTC
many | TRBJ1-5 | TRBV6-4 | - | CASSQYLNGQPQHF | TGTGCCAGCAGTCAATACCTTAATGGTCAGCCCCAGCATTTT
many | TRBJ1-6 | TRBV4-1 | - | CASSQTPGTGDNSPLHF | TGCGCCAGCAGCCAGACTCCCGGGACGGGAGATAATTCACCCCTCCACTTT
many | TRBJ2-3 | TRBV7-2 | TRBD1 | CASSPYRDRGRNTQYF | TGTGCCAGCAGCCCGTACCGGGACAGGGGGCGGAATACGCAGTATTTT
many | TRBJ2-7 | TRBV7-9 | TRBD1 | CASSRGQGGDEQYF | TGTGCCAGCAGCCGGGGACAGGGTGGAGACGAGCAGTACTTC
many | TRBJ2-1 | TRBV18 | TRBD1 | CASIRDRGFNEQFF | TGTGCCAGCATCCGGGACAGGGGTTTCAATGAGCAGTTCTTC
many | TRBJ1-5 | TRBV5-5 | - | CASSLESGSYQPQHF | TGTGCCAGCAGCTTAGAGTCAGGTTCCTATCAGCCCCAGCATTTT
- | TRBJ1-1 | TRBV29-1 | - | CSVSGNTEAFF | TGCAGCGTTTCGGGGAACACTGAAGCTTTCTTT
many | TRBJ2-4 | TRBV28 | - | CASSLQGLAKNIQYF | TGTGCCAGCAGTTTACAGGGACTAGCCAAAAACATTCAGTACTTC
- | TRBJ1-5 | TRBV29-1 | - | CSENREGQPQHF | TGCAGCGAAAACCGGGAGGGACAGCCCCAGCATTTT